This record concerns one T cell receptor beta chain sequence. The junction and the germline gene differ at one end; a read error may be behind it. The CDR3 has 14 residues. CDR1 MNHEY and CDR2 SVGAGI come from the germline V gene. These data belong to a study of control samples from healthy donors and cancer patients. Sequencing was performed with immunoSEQ multiplex PCR; in TCRdb, only in-frame clones are kept and a portion is missing. There are some 220,000 clones in the sample; 85% to 95% occur only once, and approximately 1.5% lies in the top ten. Sequencing was done on a sample of blood. This receptor was taken from a man in his fifties in good health. V is TRBV6-5 and J is TRBJ1-1; D is possibly TRBD1 (6 bases). Here the CDR3 reads CASRYYRDTEEAFF. DNA for the CDR3: TGTGCCAGCAGATACTACCGGGACACCGAAGAAGCTTTCTTT.